This T cell receptor (beta chain) is drawn from a study of monozygotic twins with inflammatory bowel disease. Every TCR library drew on about 4,000 ng of total RNA. Each sample's cDNA came from eight separate reactions. Following a re-call of the 5' RACE reads, TCRdb has one entry per CDR3 protein and lacks DNA. The sample has roughly 150,000 distinct CDR3 sequences. The CDR3 extends over 14 amino acids. The germline gives CDR1 SNHLY, CDR2 FYNNEI. Points on this clonotype: Its antigen remains unknown.

Study observations and caveats: Using the inverse Simpson index, IBD patients had lower TCRbeta diversity than healthy co-twins.

The sequence was collected from a human donor with ulcerative colitis or Crohn's disease, or a healthy co-twin of an affected twin (not recorded which). Sequenced: blood. This rearrangement joins TRBV2 to TRBJ2-5; with no DNA, the TCRdb D assignment of TRBD2 cannot be verified. This CDR3 reads CASSDLALLETQYF.